The 26 T cell receptor delta chains listed next were all sequenced from one sample in a study of γδ T cells in repeated Plasmodium falciparum infection. TCRdb reanalyzed the multiplex PCR reads using CATT. The sample carries approximately 93,000 delta-chain clones, approximately 0.96% recorded once. Vgamma9/Vdelta2+ and Vdelta2-negative gammadelta T cells were flow-sorted from PBMC for bulk sequencing. Sequencing was done on a sample of gamma-delta T cells from blood. The receptors stem from a pool of human donors (malaria-infected and uninfected, not separated).

This clone was detected only a few times. The protein held in TCRdb is that of a much larger clone and does not match this DNA's translation at residue 11, likely because of a read error; the protein shown is translated from the DNA. The V call is TRDV1, the J call TRDJ1; 12 bases fit TRDD3. The J gene was missing in TCRdb and was found by matching the end of the DNA to germline. The CDR3 loop spans 24 amino acids. Trimming removed 1 base from V and 0 bases from J; junction bases left unmatched: 24. Germline assignment: CDR1 TSWWSYY and CDR2 QGS. The CDR3 bases are TGTGCTCTTGGGGAACGGGCGGTAAGGAACCCAGGCCTACTGGGGGATACTTACACCGATAAACTCATCTTT. Protein sequence: CALGERAVRNPGLLGDTYTDKLIF.

This clone has just a few counts. The protein recorded in TCRdb matches a much larger clone and deviates from this DNA's translation at residue 13, suggesting a read error; the protein here is obtained by translating the DNA. The chain links TRDV2 to TRDJ1; 12 bases are a match to TRDD3. Here the J gene was assigned by germline matching of the DNA, as TCRdb has none. The V and J ends lost 3 bases and 7 bases, in that order; junction bases with no gene match: 14. CDR3 length: 17 residues. The germline V gene has CDR1 GEAIGNYY and CDR2 EKD. The CDR3 reads CACDSILLGDTPGKLIF. CDR3 nucleotide sequence: TGTGCCTGTGACTCGATTCTACTGGGGGATACCCCCGGTAAACTCATCTTT.

This clone occurred many times. This may come from a read error, since a much larger clone is one base off. This same CDR3 is encoded by further DNA sequences in the sample. The CDR3 spells CALGTLRIGGWGIQQLIF. DNA for the CDR3: TGTGCCCTTGGGACTCTTAGAATAGGTGGTTGGGGGATACAACAACTCATCTTT. The chain carries TRDV1 and TRDJ1; 10 bases are a match to TRDD3. The CDR3 runs 18 residues. CDR1 and CDR2 from the germline V gene are TSWWSYY and QGS.

This clone has a handful of counts. One base separates it from a far larger clone, so it is likely a read error. The identical CDR3 is also encoded by other nucleotide sequences in the sample. The chain employs TRDV1 and TRDJ1; 12 nucleotides line up with TRDD3. As TCRdb names no J gene, one was assigned here on the basis of a DNA match to germline. The germline V gene has CDR1 TSWWSYY and CDR2 QGS. The CDR3 consists of 29 residues. This CDR3 is CALGELMRQTIKKKGVLSGGYEDPDKLIF. The CDR3 coding sequence is TGTGCTCTTGGGGAACTCATGAGACAAACTATTAAAAAAAAAGGCGTCCTATCTGGGGGATACGAGGACCCCGACAAACTCATCTTT.

This clone was seen a handful of times. A far larger clone is a single base away, which makes a read error likely. Other DNA sequences within the sample encode an identical CDR3. V and J are TRDV2 and TRDJ1; 9 bases line up with TRDD3. TCRdb records no J gene; here it was assigned by comparing the DNA to germline. This CDR3 has 19 residues. The germline V gene encodes CDR1 GEAIGNYY and CDR2 EKD. DNA of the CDR3: TGTGCTTGTGACACGGGTACTGGGGGACCTCCTTTGTACACCGATAAACTCATCTTT. Residues: CACDTGTGGPPLYTDKLIF.

This clone came up a few times. The protein TCRdb gives is from a much larger clone and does not agree with this DNA's translation at residue 10, likely a read error; the protein shown here comes from the DNA. V gene TRDV2 combines with J gene TRDJ1; 7 nucleotides line up with TRDD3. Germline matching of the DNA provided the J gene here, since TCRdb leaves it blank. The V and J ends lost 0 bases and 3 bases, in that order; junction bases with no gene match: 15. The V gene's germline CDR1 is GEAIGNYY and CDR2 EKD. The CDR3 has 18 residues. CDR3 amino acids: CACDTVGDTSPPPDKLIF. The CDR3 region has the DNA TGTGCCTGTGACACCGTGGGGGACACAAGCCCACCCCCCGATAAACTCATCTTT.

This clone was seen repeatedly, ten times or more. TCRdb has a much larger clone's protein, which differs at residue 15 from the translation of this DNA, likely because of a read error; what is shown is the protein translated from the DNA. V gene TRDV2 was called; the J gene was not; no DNA check was done on the table's D call, TRDD3. The CDR3 totals 16 residues. Germline V CDR1 and CDR2: GEAIGNYY, EKD. The CDR3 loop reads CACDTVSRTGDDKLTF. DNA for the CDR3: TGTGCCTGTGACACCGTATCCCGTACTGGAGACGATAAACTCACCTTT.

This clone was recorded a few times. A far larger clone is only one base removed, so a read error is likely. Other DNA sequences in the sample encode the same CDR3. The chain couples TRDV1 to TRDJ1, with 8 bases matching TRDD3. The J gene was missing in TCRdb and was found by matching the end of the DNA to germline. The CDR3 contains 25 residues. V trimming: 3 bases; J trimming: 0 bases; junction bases outside the gene matches: 33. From germline, CDR1 is TSWWSYY and CDR2 QGS. In DNA, the CDR3 is TGTGCTCTTGGGGACCTACGGCCTTCCCGAACCTACTGGGGGTCCCCCCGCGTGAACACCGATAAACTCATCTTT. It yields the protein CALGDLRPSRTYWGSPRVNTDKLIF.

For this clone: The mismatch at residue 3 between this DNA's translation and the TCRdb protein of a much larger clone likely reflects a read error; the protein shown is translated from the DNA. The CDR3 is CAPGEPAKSRMNWGIPYTDKLIF. The CDR3 bases are TGTGCTCCTGGGGAGCCGGCTAAGAGCAGAATGAACTGGGGGATACCGTACACCGATAAACTCATCTTT. The chain recombines TRDV1 with TRDJ1, with 12 bases aligning to TRDD3. TCRdb is silent on the J gene; assignment here came from matching the DNA to germline. Germline V CDR1 and CDR2: TSWWSYY, QGS. The CDR3 covers 23 residues.

This clone showed up many times. This specimen includes other DNA sequences encoding the same CDR3. This chain joins TRDV2 and TRDJ1, with D perhaps TRDD3 (6 bases). The germline gives CDR1 GEAIGNYY, CDR2 EKD. Trimming shortened V by 2 bases and J by 0 bases, and 24 bases separated the two germline ends. This CDR3 region has 19 residues. The CDR3 bases are TGTGCCTGTGACATCAACTCGACTGGGAGGGCACGGTACACCGATAAACTCATCTTT. Residues: CACDINSTGRARYTDKLIF.

On this clone: The junction differs from germline at one of its ends, possibly a read error. The rearrangement uses TRDV1 and TRDJ1; perhaps TRDD3 as D (6 bases). The J gene, left out of TCRdb, was set here by checking the DNA against germline. CDR1 is TSWWSYY, CDR2 QGS, per germline. The CDR3 contains 17 residues. CDR3 amino acids: CSGDLTNLLQYTDKLIF. The CDR3 DNA follows: TGCTCTGGGGACCTCACTAACCTACTGCAGTACACCGATAAACTCATCTTT.

The sample holds a few counts of this clone. This DNA translates differently at residue 3 from the TCRdb protein, which is that of a much larger clone; a read error is likely, and the protein shown is the DNA's own translation. This chain links TRDV1 with TRDJ1; 13 bases map to TRDD3. The CDR3 has 25 amino acids. CDR1 and CDR2 (germline): TSWWSYY, QGS. CDR3 protein: CAIGELWSSYVGQAYWGIRTDKLIF. The CDR3 nucleotides read TGTGCCATTGGGGAACTTTGGTCTTCCTACGTAGGGCAGGCGTACTGGGGGATACGGACCGATAAACTCATCTTT.

This clone was counted many times. TCRdb shows a much larger clone's protein in place of this DNA's translation, and the two differ at residue 5, likely through a read error; the protein shown is translated from the DNA. This chain uses TRDV2 with TRDJ1; 10 nucleotides align to TRDD3. CDR3 length: 20 amino acids. Trimming removed 2 bases from V and 0 bases from J; junction bases left unmatched: 17. Looked up from germline, CDR1 is GEAIGNYY and CDR2 is EKD. In DNA, the CDR3 is TGTGCCTGTGACAGCCCACTGGGGGATTCCGCCCAGGTGTACACCGATAAACTCATCTTT. Translating gives CACDSPLGDSAQVYTDKLIF.

In the case of this clone: Since a far larger clone is one base different, this is likely a read error. This CDR3 is also generated by other DNA sequences in the sample. The rearrangement links TRDV1 to TRDJ1; D not resolved. Here the J gene came from matching the DNA to germline, since TCRdb omits it. The germline V gene has CDR1 TSWWSYY and CDR2 QGS. Trimming removed 5 bases at V and 2 bases at J, with 27 bases between. The CDR3 is made up of 19 amino acids. CDR3 amino acids: CALGSQGVATPLSTDKLIF. DNA of the CDR3: TGTGCTCTTGGGTCCCAGGGTGTGGCTACTCCCCTGTCTACCGATAAACTCATCTTT.

This clone was found a few times. It is likely a read error: a sequence one base away is far more abundant. Other DNA sequences in this specimen translate into the identical CDR3. V usage is TRDV2 and J usage is TRDJ1; D tentatively fits TRDD2 or TRDD3 (5 bases each). V lost 3 bases, J lost 0 bases, and 28 bases lay in between. CDR1 and CDR2 (germline): GEAIGNYY, EKD. This CDR3 contains 20 residues. The CDR3 sequence is CACDRPGYPTSGENTDKLIF. CDR3 DNA: TGTGCCTGTGACCGTCCCGGGTACCCGACTTCCGGGGAAAACACCGATAAACTCATCTTT.

Worth noting for this clone: A read error likely explains why the TCRdb protein, taken from a much larger clone, differs from this DNA's translation at residue 12; the protein shown is translated from the DNA. The chain joins TRDV1 to TRDJ1; 8 bases are shared with TRDD3. The V segment lost 1 base and the J segment 8 bases; nucleotides outside the gene matches: 12. The CDR3 loop spans 16 amino acids. The germline CDR1 and CDR2 sequences are TSWWSYY and QGS. Here the CDR3 reads CALGEPVRRGISKLIF. In nucleotides, the CDR3 is TGTGCTCTTGGGGAACCGGTCCGAAGGGGGATATCCAAACTCATCTTT.

Note on this clone: TCRdb assigns this DNA the protein of a much larger clone, which departs from its translation at residue 7; this likely reflects a read error, and the protein shown comes from translating the DNA. V and J are TRDV2 and TRDJ1, with TRDD3 matching 10 bases. The J gene, left out of TCRdb, was set here by checking the DNA against germline. Germline V gene sequence: CDR1 GEAIGNYY, CDR2 EKD. CDR3 size: 20 residues. The trim removed 1 base at V and 0 bases at J, leaving 16 bases unmatched. The CDR3 spells CACDTDHNWGIEGYTDKLIF. CDR3 bases: TGTGCCTGTGACACTGATCATAACTGGGGGATCGAAGGGTACACCGATAAACTCATCTTT.

The sample holds a few counts of this clone. TCRdb pairs this DNA with a much larger clone's protein that differs at residue 21, likely a read error; the protein shown was translated from the DNA. This chain links TRDV1 with TRDJ1; 12 bases are shared with TRDD3. The J gene, not given by TCRdb, was assigned here from a germline match of the nucleotide sequence. The length of the CDR3 is 27 residues. V dropped 2 bases and J dropped 1; count of bases not matched to a gene: 35. In germline, CDR1 is TSWWSYY, CDR2 QGS. CDR3 bases: TGTGCTCTTGGGGAAATTTGGGGTGCGTCCTACCCCCAGTACTGGGGGATACATCGTTGTGGCACCGATAAACTCATCTTT. Translating it yields CALGEIWGASYPQYWGIHRCGTDKLIF.

About this clone: A far larger clone is a single base away, which makes a read error likely. Other nucleotide sequences in the sample specify the same CDR3. The chain combines TRDV1 with TRDJ1, with 8 bases aligning to TRDD3. Germline V gene lookup returns CDR1 TSWWSYY and CDR2 QGS. Trimming removed 6 bases from V and 7 bases from J; junction bases left unmatched: 22. This CDR3 contains 18 residues. The CDR3 DNA follows: TGTGCTCTTGGTGAGTCACACCTCGTCCGGGGGATATCGGGTAAACTCATCTTT. Translation: CALGESHLVRGISGKLIF.

On this clone: A read error is likely here: a far larger clone is one base away. The same CDR3 arises from other DNA sequences in this sample as well. The V gene call reads TRDV1; no J gene was called; the D call in the table, TRDD3, was not verified against the DNA. The CDR3 extends over 19 amino acids. The germline V gene has CDR1 TSWWSYY and CDR2 QGS. CDR3: CALGPRLVGGYAEADKLIF. CDR3 sequence (DNA): TGTGCTCTTGGGCCCCGGCTGGTCGGGGGATACGCAGAGGCCGATAAGCTCATCTTT.

As for this clone: This likely reflects a read error, since a far larger clone is one base away. Other DNA sequences from this sample encode an identical CDR3 as well. The rearrangement joins TRDV1 to TRDJ1; 12 nucleotides align to TRDD3. No J segment appears in TCRdb, so it was assigned here by matching the sequence to germline. V dropped 3 bases and J dropped 1; count of bases not matched to a gene: 36. Germline V gene sequence: CDR1 TSWWSYY, CDR2 QGS. The CDR3 sequence is 27 residues long. DNA for the CDR3: TGTGCTCTTGGGGAGTTGCGGTCCTCCCCAAAGTTTACTGGGGGATACTTCACTCGGACAACCACCGATAAACTCATCTTT. Residues: CALGELRSSPKFTGGYFTRTTTDKLIF.

This clone was detected only a few times. A read error is the likely source, as a far larger clone sits one nucleotide away. The DNA is omitted, as the CDR3 cannot be located on it reliably, and the CDR3 follows TCRdb's listing. A V gene of TRDV1 was called, but no J gene was assigned; TRDD3, as called in the table, went unchecked against the DNA. CDR1 and CDR2 from the germline V gene are TSWWSYY and QGS. The CDR3 has 19 amino acids, counting both end residues. The CDR3 reads CALGEPTADWGIGTDKLIF.

With respect to this clone: TCRdb has a much larger clone's protein, which differs at residue 17 from the translation of this DNA, likely because of a read error; what is shown is the protein translated from the DNA. Called V gene: TRDV2; the J gene was not called; TRDD3 was called by the table and not checked on the DNA. Germline V gives CDR1 GEAIGNYY, CDR2 EKD. The CDR3 is 18 amino acids. CDR3 nucleotide sequence: TGTGCCTGTGACACGATGGGTCTGGGGGATACGCGGGCAGATAAACTCACCTTT. It specifies CACDTMGLGDTRADKLTF.

This clone was counted between two and nine times. TCRdb has a much larger clone's protein, which differs at residue 6 from the translation of this DNA, likely because of a read error; what is shown is the protein translated from the DNA. The chain uses TRDV1 and TRDJ1, with a tentative D call TRDD2 (5 bases). CDR3 length equals 13 residues. The V gene's germline CDR1 is TSWWSYY and CDR2 QGS. V lost 5 bases and J 10 bases, leaving 17 bases between the germline ends. The CDR3 nucleotides read TGTGCTCTTGGGTCATCTTCCGTCGAGGTACTCATCTTT. This gives the protein CALGSSSVEVLIF.

In the case of this clone: A read error likely explains why the TCRdb protein, taken from a much larger clone, differs from this DNA's translation at residue 7; the protein shown is translated from the DNA. The chain joins TRDV2 to TRDJ1; TRDD3 matches at 7 bases. Here the J gene came from matching the DNA to germline, since TCRdb omits it. Losses at the gene ends were 4 bases for V and 3 bases for J; bases not matched to a gene: 19. The V gene's germline CDR1 is GEAIGNYY and CDR2 EKD. The CDR3 runs to 18 residues. The CDR3 region has the DNA TGTGCCTGTGATGGGCCTAGGAACGAATACTGGGGAGCCGATAAACTCATCTTT. It translates to CACDGPRNEYWGADKLIF.

With respect to this clone: A much larger clone differs by one base, so this may be a read error. The identical CDR3 is also encoded by other nucleotide sequences in the sample. The CDR3 sequence is CALSPLGPYTDKLIF. CDR3 nucleotide sequence: TGTGCTCTGTCCCCTCTGGGGCCCTACACCGATAAACTCATCTTC. The V gene call reads TRDV2; no J gene was called; TRDD3 is taken as the D call from the table, unchecked against the DNA. The CDR3 runs to 15 residues. Per germline, CDR1 GEAIGNYY and CDR2 EKD.